This TCR beta chain was sequenced during a study of T cell repertoires in cytomegalovirus infection (dated by TCRdb to the late 2010s). In terms of the full investigation: Donor HLA type was relevant to the analysis, because carriage of CMV infection together with the matching HLA type was indicated by public TCR beta signatures. Results the study describes overall, beyond this receptor: The ex vivo response was dominated by HLA-C-restricted CMV-specific TCR beta clonotypes, which also provided the single most frequent clonotype in two of eight donors. Cumulative frequency of public TCR beta family members discriminated carriers of CMV infection plus the relevant HLA type in this cohort and an independent approximately 400-donor cohort.

CDR1 and CDR2 were assigned from the germline V gene as WSHSY and SAAADI. Measured from the cysteine to the phenylalanine, the CDR3 is 13 residues long. The sequence is cut down to CDR3 DNA, 39 bases in frame from base 1. Germline trimming: 4 bases from V, 5 bases from J; junction bases outside gene matches: 4. TCRdb names Illumina HiSeq 1500 as the instrument used. In TCRdb, the public reads were trimmed at Q25 with fastp and aligned with MiXCR, with productive beta chains retained. Rows with one shared CDR3 protein collapse into an entry with the most common genes and DNA. This sample is represented by about 300,000 distinct CDR3 sequences; roughly a tenth of them were singletons. The ten largest clones add up to over 2.5% of the sample. This clonotype was seen at least ten times. What this receptor recognizes is not known. No per-base quality is available; no much larger clone lies one base away.

The TCR sequence derives from a human donor in good health (CMV status not recorded). Some clones in this sample may be carry-over from other donors' samples. The sample taken for sequencing was PBMCs. The chain is encoded by TRBV10-2 joined to TRBJ1-1, with TRBD1 matching 7 junction bases. The DNA is as follows: TGCGCCAGCAGTGGACAGGGTGGGACTGAAGCTTTCTTT. Its amino acids are CASSGQGGTEAFF.